The subject of this entry is one T cell receptor (beta chain). The antigen remains undetermined. This record comes from a study of cytomegalovirus exposure and HLA in healthy donors. The study's findings and limits: In a later analysis, HLA-associated TCR beta chains were more clonally expanded than equally common others.

V was shortened by 11 bases and J by 4 bases, with 17 bases between the two germline ends. The V gene's germline CDR1 is SNHLY and CDR2 FYNNEI. The CDR3 is 13 residues long. 13 Jbeta primers and 60 Vbeta primers were used for the PCR. Assay: immunoSEQ multiplex PCR; the TCRdb copy retains only in-frame clones and omits some. The sample has about 200,000 clones; about 83% are singletons. What was sequenced was PBMCs. This chain uses TRBV2 with TRBJ1-2; D not certain. This sequence was found in a man in his forties or fifties in good health and CMV-seronegative. CDR3 sequence: CAGDSFDLYGYTF. In nucleotides, the CDR3 is TGTGCCGGAGACTCCTTCGACCTCTATGGCTACACCTTC.